This T cell receptor (beta chain) was observed in a study of T-cell memory formation after mild COVID-19. Findings and limits, study-wide: Balance between CD4 and CD8 was seen in clones contracting day 15 to 85, and a CD4+ lean was seen in later expanders.

TCRdb called the 5' RACE reads again in MiXCR, with one record for every CDR3 protein. The data hold about 110,000 distinct CDR3 sequences, with 15% to 20% observed a single time. With respect to this clonotype: Its matching antigen is unknown.

V shed 3 bases and J 4 bases; nucleotides not matched to a gene: 6. The CDR3 consists of 16 residues. CDR1 and CDR2 (germline): MNHEY, SVGEGT. The clonotype comes from a man aged 18 to 30 who had mild COVID-19 (a few samples of this study predate the infection). Cell type and time point are not known. This chain links TRBV6-2 or TRBV6-3 with TRBJ2-3, with TRBD2 identical over 11 bases. Sample: PBMCs or a T cell subset sorted from them (not recorded which). CDR3 protein: CASSYLAGGAADTQYF. CDR3 coding DNA: TGTGCCAGCAGTTATCTAGCGGGGGGCGCGGCAGATACGCAGTATTTT.